These 26 T cell receptor beta chains were all obtained from the same sample, sequenced in a study of control samples from healthy donors and cancer patients. The repertoire was sequenced with immunoSEQ multiplex PCR; TCRdb's copy has only in-frame clones and lacks some. The repertoire includes 160,000 or so clones, nearly 95% of them detected once, and over 2% sits in the top ten. Sample: blood. These TCRs come from a man aged 50-59 years in good health.

The chain links TRBV19 to TRBJ2-1; the match to TRBD2 covers 8 bases. After removal of 11 bases from V and 2 bases from J, the junction contained 5 bases not matched to a gene. Germline V gives CDR1 LNHDA, CDR2 SQIVND (reference sequence). There are 13 residues in the CDR3. The chain's CDR3 is CAQTGGPYNEQFF. The CDR3, as DNA: TGTGCCCAGACGGGGGGGCCCTACAATGAGCAGTTCTTC.

The gene calls are TRBV5-1 and TRBJ2-5; D may be TRBD1 (5 bases). With 3 bases removed from V and 2 bases from J, the gap between germline ends came to 14 bases. The CDR3 covers 15 residues. CDR1 and CDR2 (germline): SGHRS, YFSETQ. CDR3 in amino acids: CASSWAAGFQETQYF. CDR3 nucleotide sequence: TGCGCCAGCAGCTGGGCCGCAGGGTTTCAAGAGACCCAGTACTTC.

The CDR3 sequence is CASSVLAGGYNEQFF. In DNA, the CDR3 is TGTGCCAGCTCAGTACTAGCGGGAGGCTACAATGAGCAGTTCTTC. J is TRBJ2-1 and V is TRBV18, with 12 bases lining up with TRBD2. V shed 5 bases and J 3 bases; nucleotides not matched to a gene: 2. CDR1 is KGHSH and CDR2 is LQKENI in the germline V gene. The CDR3 is made up of 15 amino acids.

A few counts support this clone. The chain has TRBV7-6 and TRBJ2-7; D perhaps matches TRBD2 (6 bases). V lost 1 base, J lost 5 bases, and 15 bases lay in between. Germline V gene data show CDR1 as SGHVS and CDR2 as FNYEAQ. The CDR3 is 15 amino acids. CDR3 in amino acids: CASSLESAGGHEQYF. The CDR3 nucleotides are TGTGCCAGCAGCTTAGAATCAGCGGGCGGCCACGAGCAGTACTTC. Looking up the rest from reference TRBV7-6 and TRBJ2-7 gives the full variable domain: GAGVSQSPRYKVTKRGQDVALRCDPISGHVSLYWYRQALGQGPEFLTYFNYEAQQDKSGLPNDRFSAERPEGSISTLTIQRTEQRDSAMYRCASSLESAGGHEQYFGPGTRLTVT.

This clone was observed once. The chain recombines TRBV6-5 with TRBJ2-5; D not certain. V lost 1 base to trimming and J lost 4 bases, with 1 base between them. In germline, CDR1 is MNHEY, CDR2 SVGAGI. This CDR3 is built from 11 residues. The CDR3 sequence is CASSYLETQYF. The CDR3 coding sequence is TGTGCCAGCAGTTACTTAGAGACCCAGTACTTC.

In DNA form, the CDR3 reads TGTGCCAGCAGCTACCTAGCGGGAGGGTTCAATGAGCAGTTCTTC. This translates into CASSYLAGGFNEQFF. The chain employs TRBV5-4 and TRBJ2-1, with 12 bases fitting TRBD2. V lost 3 bases to trimming and J lost 6 bases; unmatched junction nucleotides: 4. The germline V gene has CDR1 SGHNT and CDR2 YYREEE (reference sequence). This CDR3 contains 15 residues. The whole variable domain, remainder taken from reference TRBV5-4 and TRBJ2-1, is ETGVTQSPTHLIKTRGQQVTLRCSSQSGHNTVSWYQQALGQGPQFIFQYYREEENGRGNFPPRFSGLQFPNYSSELNVNALELDDSALYLCASSYLAGGFNEQFFGPGTRLTVL.

The chain uses TRBV29-1 and TRBJ2-3; either TRBD1 or TRBD2 may supply D (5 bases each). Germline CDR1 SQVTM, CDR2 ANQGSEA. CDR3 length: 16 amino acids. V was trimmed by 4 bases and J by 3 bases, leaving 20 bases between them. CDR3 nucleotides: TGCAGCGTTGTACTCCCGGGACCTCCGAGGACAGATACGCAGTATTTT. It is translated as CSVVLPGPPRTDTQYF.

V and J are TRBV5-5 and TRBJ2-6; D remains ambiguous. From germline, CDR1 is SGHKS and CDR2 YYEKEE (reference sequence). V gave up 5 bases and J gave up 4 bases, with 19 bases separating them. The CDR3 contains 17 residues. The CDR3 DNA follows: TGTGCCAGCAGTTATAATCCGGGCGCTCCCGGGGCCAACGTCCTGACTTTC. Amino acids: CASSYNPGAPGANVLTF. Based on the CDR3 plus reference TRBV5-5 and TRBJ2-6, the full variable domain is DAGVTQSPTHLIKTRGQQVTLRCSPISGHKSVSWYQQVLGQGPQFIFQYYEKEERGRGNFPDRFSARQFPNYSSELNVNALLLGDSALYLCASSYNPGAPGANVLTFGAGSRLTVL.

V and J are TRBV6-5 and TRBJ2-7; D might be TRBD2 (5 bases). The germline CDR1 and CDR2 sequences are MNHEY and SVGAGI. V was shortened by 8 bases and J by 6 bases, with 14 bases between the two germline ends. CDR3 length equals 12 residues. The CDR3 DNA reads as TGTGCCAGCCGGACTTCAAAAAGCGAGCAGTACTTC. As protein: CASRTSKSEQYF.

This chain connects TRBV18 to TRBJ1-1; D not resolved. The CDR3 consists of 14 residues. V was cut by 0 bases and J by 1 base, with 6 bases left in between. CDR1 and CDR2 from the germline V gene are KGHSH and LQKENI. As DNA, the CDR3 is TGTGCCAGCTCACCACCGTCAGGGAACACTGAAGCTTTCTTT. This encodes CASSPPSGNTEAFF.

V gene TRBV29-1 combines with J gene TRBJ1-5; D not resolved. CDR3 length equals 13 residues. From germline, CDR1 is SQVTM and CDR2 ANQGSEA. V shed 2 bases and J shed 5 bases, with 10 bases lying between them. CDR3 protein: CSVEYAVDQPQHF. CDR3 bases: TGCAGCGTTGAATATGCGGTGGATCAGCCCCAGCATTTT.

This chain uses TRBV6-4 with TRBJ2-1; D is unclear. Deletions cut 0 bases from V and 2 bases from J, with 8 bases between. This CDR3 has 15 residues. The germline V gene encodes CDR1 MRHNA and CDR2 SNTAGT. CDR3 DNA sequence: TGTGCCAGCAGTGACTCCGCGGCCCCCTACAATGAGCAGTTCTTC. Amino acid sequence: CASSDSAAPYNEQFF.

This clone was seen just once. The CDR3 is CASSHYSSGTYEQYF. CDR3 DNA sequence: TGTGCCAGCAGTCACTATTCTAGCGGGACCTACGAGCAGTACTTC. This rearrangement joins TRBV28 to TRBJ2-7, with 9 bases lining up with TRBD2. The V and J ends lost 5 bases and 2 bases, in that order; junction bases with no gene match: 7. CDR3 size: 15 residues. CDR1 is MDHEN, CDR2 SYDVKM, per germline. Variable domain in full (rest from reference TRBV28 and TRBJ2-7): DVKVTQSSRYLVKRTGEKVFLECVQDMDHENMFWYRQDPGLGLRLIYFSYDVKMKEKGDIPEGYSVSREKKERFSLILESASTNQTSMYLCASSHYSSGTYEQYFGPGTRLTVT.

The rearrangement links TRBV24-1 to TRBJ2-1; 8 bases are shared with TRBD2. Trimming cost V 5 bases and J 6 bases; bases outside gene matches: 5. Germline lookup yields CDR1 KGHDR and CDR2 SFDVKD. The CDR3 is made up of 14 amino acids. Here the CDR3 reads CATSGTSGGNEQFF. DNA of the CDR3: TGTGCCACCAGTGGCACTAGCGGAGGCAATGAGCAGTTCTTC.

The rearrangement links TRBV11-1 to TRBJ1-4; D not resolved. With 4 bases removed from V and 1 base from J, the gap between germline ends came to 7 bases. The germline V gene has CDR1 SGHAT and CDR2 FQDESV (reference sequence). This CDR3 contains 14 residues. CDR3 nucleotides: TGTGCCAGCAGCTCTTCCGGAACTAATGAAAAACTGTTTTTT. Its protein is CASSSSGTNEKLFF.

Concerning this clone: Other DNA sequences within the sample encode an identical CDR3. V gene TRBV3-1 (or the pseudogene TRBV3-2) combines with J gene TRBJ1-1, with a weak D call TRBD1 (6 bases). Between the trimmed V and J ends, which lost 4 bases and 3 bases, there was a span of 12 bases. This CDR3 comprises 14 residues. Germline CDR1 LGHDT, CDR2 YNNKEL (reference sequence). This chain's CDR3 is CASSRLGGDTEAFF. The CDR3 DNA reads TGTGCCAGCAGCCGGTTAGGGGGGGACACTGAAGCTTTCTTT.

V is TRBV5-8 and J is TRBJ1-6; 7 bases match TRBD1. The CDR3 runs to 14 residues. Germline-derived CDR1 and CDR2 are SGHTS and YDEGEE. V gave up 4 bases and J gave up 7 bases; unmatched junction bases: 5. CDR3 sequence (DNA): TGTGCCAGCAGCCTCGACAGGGAAAATTCACCCCTCCACTTT. This gives the protein CASSLDRENSPLHF.

The rearrangement uses TRBV28 and TRBJ2-3; 7 positions agree with TRBD2. CDR1 MDHEN and CDR2 SYDVKM come from the germline V gene. CDR3 length equals 14 residues. J lost 10 bases, V lost 8 bases, and 15 bases had no gene match. In nucleotides, the CDR3 is TGTGCCAGCGGCCACTCCAATCCTGCGGGGGCGCAGTATTTT. As protein: CASGHSNPAGAQYF.

This chain links TRBV6-5 with TRBJ2-7; D tentatively fits TRBD1 or TRBD2 (5 bases each). Germline V gives CDR1 MNHEY, CDR2 SVGAGI. The CDR3 consists of 16 residues. V lost 1 base to trimming and J lost 3 bases, with 16 bases between them. The CDR3 DNA follows: TGTGCCAGCAGTTACTGGGGGACGGCGAAAAACTACGAGCAGTACTTC. Protein: CASSYWGTAKNYEQYF.

V usage is TRBV4-1 and J usage is TRBJ2-1, with D tentatively TRBD2 (6 bases). Trimming removed 8 bases at V and 1 base at J, with 12 bases between. Germline V gene lookup returns CDR1 MGHRA and CDR2 YSYEKL. This CDR3 has 14 amino acids. In DNA, the CDR3 is TGCGCCAGCCGCCTGCTAGCGTCCTACAATGAGCAGTTCTTC. Amino acid sequence: CASRLLASYNEQFF.

This clone was counted between two and nine times. The chain combines TRBV5-8 with TRBJ1-5, with D perhaps TRBD1 (6 bases). Trimming left V 4 bases short and J 3 bases short, with 14 bases between. The V gene's germline CDR1 is SGHTS and CDR2 YDEGEE. CDR3 length equals 15 residues. The CDR3 sequence: CASSLGTGFNQPQHF. In DNA form, the CDR3 reads TGTGCCAGCAGCCTGGGAACAGGGTTCAATCAGCCCCAGCATTTT.

The chain uses TRBV5-1 and TRBJ2-1; 9 bases align to TRBD2. V shed 4 bases, J shed 7 bases, and the junction held 9 bases outside the gene matches. Germline CDR1 and CDR2: SGHRS and YFSETQ. CDR3 length equals 15 residues. Here the CDR3 DNA reads TGCGCCAGCAGCCGCGGGGGGGCGCGCCTGAATGAGCAGTTCTTC. It translates to CASSRGGARLNEQFF.

The V gene is TRBV18, the J gene TRBJ1-1; possible D gene TRBD1, 6 bases. CDR1 is KGHSH, CDR2 LQKENI, per germline. The CDR3 is 15 amino acids. V lost 0 bases and J 1 base, leaving 9 bases between the germline ends. The CDR3 region is CASSPPGGRNTEAFF. CDR3 DNA: TGTGCCAGCTCACCACCGGGGGGCAGGAACACTGAAGCTTTCTTT. The variable domain in full, completed from reference TRBV18 and TRBJ1-1, reads NAGVMQNPRHLVRRRGQEARLRCSPMKGHSHVYWYRQLPEEGLKFMVYLQKENIIDESGMPKERFSAEFPKEGPSILRIQQVVRGDSAAYFCASSPPGGRNTEAFFGQGTRLTVV.

The rearrangement links TRBV21-1 to TRBJ2-7; the table's D call of TRBD1 was not tested on the DNA. TRBV21-1 is labeled a pseudogene. The CDR3 has 13 amino acids. The CDR3 DNA reads TGTGCCAGCAGCATCTGGCAGGGTGACGAGCAGTACTTC. As protein: CASSIWQGDEQYF.

The chain combines TRBV10-1 with TRBJ2-5; tentative D call: TRBD1 (6 bases). Per germline, CDR1 WNHNN and CDR2 SYGVQD (reference sequence). Trimming stripped 2 bases from V and 5 bases from J, with 12 bases between. The CDR3 is 14 residues long. Here the CDR3 reads CASSETGPAETQYF. The CDR3, as DNA: TGCGCCAGCAGTGAGACAGGGCCTGCGGAGACCCAGTACTTC.

The gene calls are TRBV7-9 and TRBJ1-2; the D is unclear. The germline V gene encodes CDR1 SEHNR and CDR2 FQNEAQ (reference sequence). The V end was cut by 1 base, the J end by 2 bases, with 5 bases between. The CDR3 extends over 13 amino acids. The CDR3 here is CASSLEQNYGYTF. CDR3 nucleotide sequence: TGTGCCAGCAGCTTAGAGCAAAACTATGGCTACACCTTC.